The entry below describes one T cell receptor (beta chain). The sample holds many counts of this clonotype. The target of this receptor is not known. The sample holds no much larger clone one base away, and base qualities are not on file. These data originate in a study of T cell repertoires in cytomegalovirus infection (dated by TCRdb to the late 2010s). Some background on the complete study: Alongside well-studied HLA-B-restricted epitopes, the peptide stimulations were aimed at recently identified HLA-C-restricted CMV epitopes, whose presentation resists viral immunomodulation. The HLA type of each donor mattered for the analysis, because public TCR beta signatures pointed to carriage of CMV infection along with the matching HLA type. The investigation overall reported the following: The ex vivo response was dominated by HLA-C-restricted CMV-specific TCR beta clonotypes, which also provided the single most frequent clonotype in two of eight donors. Carriers of CMV infection plus the relevant HLA type were discriminated by the cumulative frequency of public TCR beta family members in the study cohort and in an independent roughly 340-donor cohort.

The instrument was an Illumina HiSeq 1500. Clones were called with MiXCR by TCRdb after fastp trimmed the public reads at Q25, and only in-frame beta chains were retained. Entries are consolidated by CDR3 protein sequence, retaining the most common genes and DNA. The sample records about 920,000 distinct CDR3 sequences, about 33% of which are singletons. Of the sample, roughly 13% is held by the ten largest clones. The CDR3 holds 13 amino acids from the cysteine to the phenylalanine. Only CDR3 DNA is held: 39 bases, read in frame from base 1. CDR1 and CDR2 are drawn from the germline V gene: SGHVS, FNYEAQ. Compared with germline, V lacks 8 bases and J lacks 2 bases; bases without a gene match: 3. The sample's treatment or condition label is to be understood as: in vitro stimulation with specific CMV peptide epitopes to enrich CMV-specific T cells.

The chain links TRBV7-6 with TRBJ2-3, with 8 bases aligning to TRBD2. The sequenced sample was cultured CD8+ T cells from PBMCs, obtained from culture after CMV antigen stimulation. This receptor was taken from a human donor in good health (CMV status not recorded). Some clones in this sample may be carry-over from other donors' samples. The CDR3 reads as follows: CASRGGVTDTQYF. The DNA sequence is given as TGTGCCAGCCGGGGGGGCGTCACAGATACGCAGTATTTT.